This record looks at one TCR beta chain sequence and its context. The conserved closing phenylalanine or tryptophan is absent in this CDR3, likely reflecting a read error. RNA was extracted from bulk tissue without any cell sorting. Germline values: CDR1 MNHEY, CDR2 SVGAGI. The CDR3 totals 12 residues. The record originates from a study of tumor and adjacent non-tumor tissue in lung cancer. Three rounds of nested PCR, following a modified ARM-PCR protocol, produced the TCRbeta library. TCRdb reanalysed the multiplex PCR reads using MiXCR and keeps one entry per CDR3 protein. Among more than 85,000 distinct CDR3 sequences listed, 84% were seen once.

Sequencing was done on a sample of lung tumor tissue. This chain links TRBV6-5 with TRBJ1-2; the D is unclear. The receptor was derived from a man in his 70s with non-small cell lung cancer. The CDR3 region is CANSYQGYGYTL. CDR3 DNA sequence: TGTGCCAACAGTTATCAAGGGTATGGCTACACCTTA.